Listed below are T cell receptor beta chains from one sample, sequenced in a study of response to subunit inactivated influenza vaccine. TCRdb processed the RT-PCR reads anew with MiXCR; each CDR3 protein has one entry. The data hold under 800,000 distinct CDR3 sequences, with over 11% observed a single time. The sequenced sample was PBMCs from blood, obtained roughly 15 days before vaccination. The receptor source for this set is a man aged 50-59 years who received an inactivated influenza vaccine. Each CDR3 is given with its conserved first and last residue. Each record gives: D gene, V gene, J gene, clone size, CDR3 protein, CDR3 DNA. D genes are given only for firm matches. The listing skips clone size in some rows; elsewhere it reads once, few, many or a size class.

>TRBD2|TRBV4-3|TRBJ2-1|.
CASSRGLAGGLYNEQFF
TGCGCCAGCAGCCGCGGACTAGCGGGGGGACTATACAATGAGCAGTTCTTC
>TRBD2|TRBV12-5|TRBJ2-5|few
CASGLILTSGKQETQYF
TGTGCTAGTGGTTTGATCTTGACTAGCGGAAAGCAAGAGACCCAGTACTTC
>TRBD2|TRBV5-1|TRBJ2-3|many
CASSPYLAGGGTDTQYF
TGCGCCAGCAGCCCCTACCTAGCGGGGGGGGGCACAGATACGCAGTATTTT
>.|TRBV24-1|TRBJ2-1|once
CATSDPRDASYNEQFF
TGTGCCACCAGTGATCCCCGGGACGCCTCCTACAATGAGCAGTTCTTC
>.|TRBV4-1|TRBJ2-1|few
CASSQEEATAYNEQFF
TGCGCCAGCAGCCAAGAAGAAGCGACAGCCTACAATGAGCAGTTCTTC
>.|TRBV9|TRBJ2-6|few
CASSVFGANVLTF
TGTGCCAGCAGCGTATTTGGGGCCAACGTCCTGACTTTC
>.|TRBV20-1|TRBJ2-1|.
CSAHPSAASYNEQFF
TGCAGTGCTCATCCCTCAGCAGCCTCCTACAATGAGCAGTTCTTC
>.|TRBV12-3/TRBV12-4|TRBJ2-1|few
CATSNYNEQFF
TGTGCCACCTCAAATTACAATGAGCAGTTCTTC
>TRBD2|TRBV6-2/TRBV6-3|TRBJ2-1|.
CASSYQALAGLSSYNEQLF
TGTGCCAGCAGTTACCAAGCACTAGCGGGGCTGAGCTCCTACAATGAGCAGCTCTTC
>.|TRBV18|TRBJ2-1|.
CASSPSLTASGGEQFF
TGTGCCAGCTCACCGAGTCTGACTGCCTCGGGGGGCGAGCAGTTCTTC
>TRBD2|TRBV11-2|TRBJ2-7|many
CASRRTTSGRPGSSYEQYF
TGTGCCAGCAGACGTACGACTAGCGGGAGGCCCGGAAGCTCCTACGAGCAGTACTTC
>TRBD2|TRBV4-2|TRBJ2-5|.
CASSQGASGKETQYF
TGTGCCAGCAGCCAAGGGGCTAGCGGGAAAGAGACCCAGTACTTC
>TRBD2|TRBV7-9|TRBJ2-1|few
CASSSWTSLEDEQFF
TGTGCCAGCAGCTCCTGGACTAGCTTGGAGGATGAGCAGTTCTTC
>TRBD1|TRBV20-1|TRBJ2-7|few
CSARGTGEDEQYF
TGCAGTGCTAGGGGGACAGGGGAAGACGAGCAGTACTTC
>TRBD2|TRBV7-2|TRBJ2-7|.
CASSPSGLAARAEQYF
TGTGCCAGCAGCCCGTCGGGACTAGCGGCCCGGGCCGAGCAGTACTTC
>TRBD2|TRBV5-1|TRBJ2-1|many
CASSPPLSSGDYNEQFF
TGCGCCAGCAGCCCCCCCCTGTCTAGCGGAGACTACAATGAGCAGTTCTTC
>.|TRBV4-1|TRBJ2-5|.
CASSQAGYGPIQETQYF
TGCGCCAGCAGCCAAGCGGGGTATGGTCCCATCCAAGAGACCCAGTACTTC
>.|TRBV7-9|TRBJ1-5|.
CASSGGVDQPQHF
TGTGCCAGCAGCGGTGGGGTGGATCAGCCCCAGCATTTT
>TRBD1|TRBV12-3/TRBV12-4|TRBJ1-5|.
CASSLEGAGNQPQHF
TGTGCCAGCAGTTTAGAGGGGGCGGGCAATCAGCCCCAGCATTTT
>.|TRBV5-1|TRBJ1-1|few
CASSLYRGQDTEAFF
TGCGCCAGCAGCTTGTATCGGGGCCAGGACACTGAAGCTTTCTTT
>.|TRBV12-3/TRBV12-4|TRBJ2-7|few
CASSLMGTLQKQYF
TGTGCCAGCAGTTTAATGGGCACCCTCCAGAAGCAGTACTTC
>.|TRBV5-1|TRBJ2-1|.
CASSLLGLNEQFF
TGCGCCAGCAGTCTTCTTGGACTCAATGAGCAGTTCTTC
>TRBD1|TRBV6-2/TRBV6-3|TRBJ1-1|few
CASSRSRDSVTEAFF
TGTGCCAGCAGTCGTTCCCGGGACAGTGTAACTGAAGCTTTCTTT
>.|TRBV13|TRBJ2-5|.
CASSSLTRDETQYF
TGTGCCAGCAGCTCCCTCACCAGGGACGAGACCCAGTACTTC
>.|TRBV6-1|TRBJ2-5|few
CASSESFAGQETQYF
TGTGCCAGCAGTGAATCCTTCGCAGGTCAAGAGACCCAGTACTTC